These 5 T cell receptor beta chains were sequenced from one sample in a study of blood T cells in healthy people across ages (dated by TCRdb to 2014 to 2015). The library was prepared using 5' RACE. Sequencing was carried out with an Illumina HiSeq 2500. A second PCR of about 7 to 12 cycles was run with a J-beta primer mix and a sample-barcoded 5' primer. Using fastp trimming at Q25 and MiXCR clonotype assembly, TCRdb reanalyzed the public sequencing data and kept in-frame beta chains. Rows are unified per CDR3 protein, each entry keeping the most common DNA and genes. The sample records 790,000 or so distinct CDR3 sequences, around 50% of which are singletons. The top ten clones comprise 15% to 20% of the sample. Sequencing was done on a sample of blood. These receptors were obtained from a man aged 80 or over in good health.

The genes are TRBV7-6 and TRBJ2-7; TRBD1 aligns across 11 bases. This CDR3 has 15 amino acids. Unmatched junction bases numbered 6, after V lost 1 base and J lost 7 bases. Germline V gene lookup returns CDR1 SGHVS and CDR2 FNYEAQ. The DNA of the CDR3 is TGTGCCAGCAGCTTAGGCGGACAGGGGGCGAGGGAGCAGTACTTC. Protein sequence: CASSLGGQGAREQYF.

This clonotype has just one count. A much larger clone differs from this one at a single base, so this may be a read error. CDR3 region: CASSLMGIEQYF. The CDR3 DNA reads TGTGCCAGCAGTCTGATGGGTATTGAGCAGTACTTC. The V and J genes are TRBV27 and TRBJ2-5; no definite D call. This CDR3 is 12 amino acids long. Trimming removed 5 bases from V and 11 bases from J, with 15 bases in between. Germline CDR1 reads MNHEY; CDR2 reads SMNVEV (reference sequence).

The gene calls are TRBV18 and TRBJ2-1; D gene uncertain. The CDR3 runs 11 residues. The V gene's germline CDR1 is KGHSH and CDR2 LQKENI. Trimming removed 10 bases from V and 7 bases from J, with 11 bases in between. The CDR3 sequence: CATPVGNEQFF. CDR3 DNA sequence: TGTGCCACCCCGGTGGGAAATGAGCAGTTCTTC.

This clonotype was recorded a few times. The chain recombines TRBV6-2 or TRBV6-3 with TRBJ2-7; 7 bases are a match to TRBD2. The CDR3 extends over 16 amino acids. Germline V gene lookup returns CDR1 MNHEY and CDR2 SVGEGT. Trimming took 0 bases from V and 1 from J; bases not matched to a gene: 6. DNA for the CDR3: TGTGCCAGCAGTTACTCCCGGGAGGTCGTTTCCTACGAGCAGTACTTC. It specifies CASSYSREVVSYEQYF.

Of note for this clonotype: A read error may explain this, as a much larger clone is one base away. The chain joins TRBV7-9 to TRBJ2-3, with D maybe TRBD1 (6 bases). The CDR3 consists of 14 residues. CDR1 is SEHNR, CDR2 FQNEAQ, per germline (reference sequence). V dropped 4 bases and J dropped 2 bases, with 10 bases sitting between them. The CDR3 loop reads CASSSGQFTDTQYF. CDR3 coding DNA: TGTGCCAGCAGCTCCGGACAGTTCACAGATACGCAGTATTTT.